This T cell receptor (beta chain) was identified in a study of cytomegalovirus exposure and HLA in healthy donors. Germline CDR1 is SNHLY and CDR2 is FYNNEI. The V gene lost 6 bases and the J gene lost 4 bases, with 15 bases spanning the gap. The CDR3 is made up of 14 amino acids. The PCR used 60 Vbeta and 13 Jbeta primers. Profiling relied on immunoSEQ multiplex PCR, and the TCRdb table lists in-frame clones only, not all of them. The sample includes some 150,000 clones, roughly 80% of them seen just once. The chain combines TRBV2 with TRBJ2-5; weak D call: TRBD2 (6 bases). This receptor was identified in a young woman in good health and CMV-seropositive. The sample taken for sequencing was PBMCs. CDR3 sequence reads: CASRRSGRGETQYF. In DNA, the CDR3 is TGTGCCAGCAGAAGGTCCGGGCGGGGAGAGACCCAGTACTTC.